These 6 T cell receptor beta chains originate from one sample sequenced in a study of shared clonotypes between healthy human individuals. Assay used: immunoSEQ multiplex PCR; TCRdb lists only in-frame clones, some missing. The sample records about 2.3 million clones, around 90% being singletons. Sequencing used naive CD4+ T cells from PBMCs. Documented subset: CD45RA+ positively selected. These receptors were taken from a man aged 18 to 29 in good health. Some clones in this sample may be carry-over from other donors' samples.

J is TRBJ2-2 and V is TRBV9, with 12 nucleotides matching TRBD1. Germline CDR1 SGDLS, CDR2 YYNGEE. Trimming cost V 7 bases and J 5 bases; bases outside gene matches: 6. The CDR3 extends over 15 amino acids. The CDR3 sequence: CASVPGQGATGELFF. CDR3 in DNA: TGTGCCAGCGTTCCGGGACAGGGGGCGACCGGGGAGCTGTTTTTT. Using reference TRBV9 and TRBJ2-2 for the parts outside the CDR3, the full variable domain is DSGVTQTPKHLITATGQRVTLRCSPRSGDLSVYWYQQSLDQGLQFLIQYYNGEERAKGNILERFSAQQFPDLHSELNLSSLELGDSALYFCASVPGQGATGELFFGEGSRLTVL.

The table lists this clone with a count of one. The rearrangement links TRBV5-1 to TRBJ1-4; the D gene is possibly TRBD1 (5 bases). This CDR3 region has 14 residues. Germline V CDR1 and CDR2: SGHRS, YFSETQ. V lost 4 bases and J lost 7, with 14 bases in between. CDR3 bases: TGCGCCAGCAGCCCGCAGGTCGGGGGTGAAAAACTGTTTTTT. As protein: CASSPQVGGEKLFF.

This sequence joins TRBV13 and TRBJ2-6; 13 bases are shared with TRBD2. V shed 0 bases, J shed 3 bases, and the junction held 8 bases outside the gene matches. The germline CDR1 and CDR2 sequences are PRHDT and FYEKMQ (reference sequence). CDR3 length: 20 amino acids. This chain's CDR3 is CASSLGPTSGRARGANVLTF. The CDR3 DNA sequence: TGTGCCAGCAGCTTAGGGCCCACTAGCGGGAGGGCCCGTGGGGCCAACGTCCTGACTTTC.

The chain carries TRBV9 and TRBJ2-7; a weak D match, TRBD1 (6 bases). The CDR3 loop spans 16 amino acids. V lost 0 bases, J lost 1 base, and 14 bases lay in between. The germline V gene has CDR1 SGDLS and CDR2 YYNGEE. CDR3 nucleotides: TGTGCCAGCAGCGTAGGGGGGACATCGAGATCCTACGAGCAGTACTTC. Translating it yields CASSVGGTSRSYEQYF.

V and J are TRBV27 and TRBJ1-2; D gene unclear. Germline V gene sequence: CDR1 MNHEY, CDR2 SMNVEV (reference sequence). The CDR3 is made up of 16 amino acids. With 5 bases removed from V and 0 bases from J, the gap between germline ends came to 16 bases. The CDR3 DNA follows: TGTGCCAGCAGTCCTGGATGGCAGTGGACTAACTATGGCTACACCTTC. Translating it yields CASSPGWQWTNYGYTF.

The V gene is TRBV5-4, the J gene TRBJ1-1, with D perhaps matching TRBD1 (5 bases). The V gene lost 0 bases and the J gene lost 4 bases, with 10 bases spanning the gap. Germline lookup yields CDR1 SGHNT and CDR2 YYREEE (reference sequence). The CDR3 covers 14 residues. CDR3 bases: TGTGCCAGCAGCTTGGGTGCGGGGGGCACTGAAGCTTTCTTT. Translation: CASSLGAGGTEAFF.